This T cell receptor beta chain was found in a study of blood T cell repertoires in COVID-19. At the level of the study: Collection of acute and convalescent COVID-19 samples took place in the United States, Italy and Spain. Sample material is recorded as cDNA or gDNA derived from T cells, B-cell-depleted T cells, or PBMCs.

In the original processing: Nucleated cell number was recorded as an estimate derived from reference gene primer amplification. The protocol was immunoSEQ multiplex PCR, while the TCRdb copy is restricted to in-frame clones and leaves out a portion. V and J calls and clone size are given by that table; D and trimming were obtained from the DNA. The repertoire includes around 64,000 clones, around 85% of them detected once, and approximately 19% sits in the top ten. Trimming took off 5 bases at V and 0 bases at J, with 5 bases between the two ends. Looked up from germline, CDR1 is SGHVS and CDR2 is FNYEAQ. There are 13 residues in the CDR3.

The sequence came from a woman older than 75 with acute or convalescent COVID-19. The chain is built from TRBV7-6 and TRBJ1-3; no firm D call. Input material: peripheral blood. CDR3 DNA: TGTGCCAGCAGCGGGCCCTCTGGAAACACCATATATTTT. It is translated as CASSGPSGNTIYF.